The rows below give T cell receptor beta chains drawn from one sample of a study of neurological immune-mediated disorders. MiXCR, run by TCRdb on the 5' RACE reads, gives a single entry per CDR3 protein. The sample records around 58,000 distinct CDR3 sequences, around 3.4% being singletons. The sample was PBMCs. All receptors derive from a woman aged 60-70 years with multiple sclerosis. Each CDR3 is given with its conserved first and last residue. D genes are given only for firm matches. Each size is once, few or many counts, or a class when the clone is expanded.

cdr3_aa: CASSFRDSYTDTQYF; cdr3_nt: TGTGCCAGCAGCTTCCGGGACAGCTACACAGATACGCAGTATTTT; d_call: TRBD1; clone_size: many; j_call: TRBJ2-3; v_call: TRBV5-6
cdr3_aa: CATSDPGQGVDEQFF; cdr3_nt: TGTGCCACCAGTGACCCCGGACAGGGGGTAGATGAGCAGTTCTTC; d_call: TRBD1; clone_size: many; j_call: TRBJ2-1; v_call: TRBV24-1
cdr3_aa: CASSGTGQGHGEQYF; cdr3_nt: TGTGCCAGCAGCGGGACAGGACAGGGGCATGGCGAGCAGTACTTC; d_call: TRBD1; clone_size: many; j_call: TRBJ2-7; v_call: TRBV5-6
cdr3_aa: CASRPQARFGNTIYF; cdr3_nt: TGTGCCAGCAGACCTCAGGCAAGGTTTGGAAACACCATATATTTT; d_call: -; clone_size: many; j_call: TRBJ1-3; v_call: TRBV6-6
cdr3_aa: CAISDGRVGGYTF; cdr3_nt: TGTGCCATCAGTGATGGGAGGGTTGGCGGCTACACCTTC; d_call: -; clone_size: few; j_call: TRBJ1-2; v_call: TRBV10-3
cdr3_aa: CASSQDRSYGPQHF; cdr3_nt: TGTGCCAGCAGCCAAGATCGGTCCTATGGGCCCCAGCATTTT; d_call: -; clone_size: many; j_call: TRBJ1-5; v_call: TRBV3-1
cdr3_aa: CASSYGSVTYEQYF; cdr3_nt: TGTGCCAGCAGTTATGGGAGCGTTACCTACGAGCAGTACTTC; d_call: -; clone_size: many; j_call: TRBJ2-7; v_call: TRBV27
cdr3_aa: CSARGRGEHQPQHF; cdr3_nt: TGCAGTGCTAGAGGGAGAGGGGAGCATCAGCCCCAGCATTTT; d_call: -; clone_size: many; j_call: TRBJ1-5; v_call: TRBV20-1
cdr3_aa: CASLPPDTNSPLHF; cdr3_nt: TGTGCCAGCCTCCCACCGGATACGAATTCACCCCTCCACTTT; d_call: -; clone_size: many; j_call: TRBJ1-6; v_call: TRBV28
cdr3_aa: CASSFPDRAEAFF; cdr3_nt: TGCGCCAGCAGCTTTCCCGACAGGGCCGAAGCTTTCTTT; d_call: TRBD1; clone_size: many; j_call: TRBJ1-1; v_call: TRBV5-1
cdr3_aa: CASSRTGRHEQFF; cdr3_nt: TGTGCCAGCAGCCGGACAGGGAGACATGAGCAGTTCTTC; d_call: TRBD1; clone_size: many; j_call: TRBJ2-1; v_call: TRBV28
cdr3_aa: CAISLITLGTGNNEQFF; cdr3_nt: TGTGCCATCAGCCTAATCACCCTCGGGACAGGGAACAATGAGCAGTTCTTC; d_call: TRBD1; clone_size: many; j_call: TRBJ2-1; v_call: TRBV10-3
cdr3_aa: CASSARLASYNEQFF; cdr3_nt: TGTGCCAGCAGCGCTAGACTAGCGTCCTACAATGAGCAGTTCTTC; d_call: TRBD2; clone_size: many; j_call: TRBJ2-1; v_call: TRBV9
cdr3_aa: CSARVSPTLYEQYF; cdr3_nt: TGCAGTGCTAGAGTCTCGCCAACCCTCTACGAGCAGTACTTC; d_call: -; clone_size: many; j_call: TRBJ2-7; v_call: TRBV20-1
cdr3_aa: CASSLKVPDRDEQFF; cdr3_nt: TGTGCCAGCAGCTTAAAGGTCCCCGACAGGGATGAGCAGTTCTTC; d_call: TRBD1; clone_size: many; j_call: TRBJ2-1; v_call: TRBV7-9
cdr3_aa: CSARDRLAGVGHTQYF; cdr3_nt: TGCAGTGCTAGAGATAGGCTAGCGGGAGTAGGGCATACGCAGTATTTT; d_call: TRBD2; clone_size: many; j_call: TRBJ2-3; v_call: TRBV20-1
cdr3_aa: CSARARLGELFF; cdr3_nt: TGCAGTGCTAGAGCTAGGCTTGGGGAGCTGTTTTTT; d_call: -; clone_size: many; j_call: TRBJ2-2; v_call: TRBV20-1
cdr3_aa: CASSDTSGSYNEQFF; cdr3_nt: TGTGCCAGCAGCGATACTAGCGGCTCCTACAATGAGCAGTTCTTC; d_call: TRBD2; clone_size: many; j_call: TRBJ2-1; v_call: TRBV9